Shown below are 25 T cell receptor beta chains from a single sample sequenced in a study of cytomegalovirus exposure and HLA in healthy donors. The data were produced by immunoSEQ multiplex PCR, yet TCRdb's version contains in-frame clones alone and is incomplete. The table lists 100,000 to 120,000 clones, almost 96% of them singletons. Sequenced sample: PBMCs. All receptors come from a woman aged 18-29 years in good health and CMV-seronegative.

CDR3 region: CASSLLGPYEQFF. The CDR3 DNA sequence: TGTGCCAGCAGCTTGCTAGGTCCCTATGAGCAGTTCTTC. The chain uses TRBV7-9 and TRBJ2-1; D remains ambiguous. Trimming cost V 3 bases and J 8 bases, with 11 bases left between them. Germline values: CDR1 SEHNR, CDR2 FQNEAQ (reference sequence). The CDR3 length is 13 residues.

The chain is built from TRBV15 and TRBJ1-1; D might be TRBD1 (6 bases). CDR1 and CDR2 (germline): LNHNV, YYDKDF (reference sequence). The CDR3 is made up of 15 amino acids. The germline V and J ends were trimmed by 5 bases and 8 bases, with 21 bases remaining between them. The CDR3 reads CATSSQGDNWQEAFF. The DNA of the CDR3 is TGTGCCACCAGCTCACAAGGGGACAATTGGCAGGAAGCTTTCTTT.

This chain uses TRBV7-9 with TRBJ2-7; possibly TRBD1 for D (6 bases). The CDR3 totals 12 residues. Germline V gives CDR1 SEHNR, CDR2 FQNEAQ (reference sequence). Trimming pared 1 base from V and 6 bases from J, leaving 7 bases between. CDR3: CASSLGGREQYF. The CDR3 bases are TGTGCCAGCAGCTTAGGGGGGCGCGAGCAGTACTTC.

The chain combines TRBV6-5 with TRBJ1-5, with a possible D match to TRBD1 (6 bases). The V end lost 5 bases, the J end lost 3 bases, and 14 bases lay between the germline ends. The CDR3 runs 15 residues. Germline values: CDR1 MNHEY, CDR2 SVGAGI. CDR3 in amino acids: CASSSRGGNNQPQHF. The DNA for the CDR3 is TGTGCCAGCAGTAGCAGGGGTGGTAACAATCAGCCCCAGCATTTT.

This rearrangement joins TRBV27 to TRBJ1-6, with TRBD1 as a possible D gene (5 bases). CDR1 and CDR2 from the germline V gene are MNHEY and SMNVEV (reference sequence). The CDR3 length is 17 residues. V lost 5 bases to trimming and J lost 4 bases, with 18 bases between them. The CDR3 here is CASSPAGWDSYNSPLHF. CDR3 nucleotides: TGTGCCAGCAGTCCAGCGGGTTGGGACTCTTATAATTCACCCCTCCACTTT.

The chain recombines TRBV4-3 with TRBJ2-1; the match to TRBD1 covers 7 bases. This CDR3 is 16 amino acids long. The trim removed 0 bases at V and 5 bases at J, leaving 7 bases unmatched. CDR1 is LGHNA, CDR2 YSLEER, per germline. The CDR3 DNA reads TGCGCCAGCAGCCAAGACCGGGACAGCGTGAACAATGAGCAGTTCTTC. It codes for CASSQDRDSVNNEQFF.

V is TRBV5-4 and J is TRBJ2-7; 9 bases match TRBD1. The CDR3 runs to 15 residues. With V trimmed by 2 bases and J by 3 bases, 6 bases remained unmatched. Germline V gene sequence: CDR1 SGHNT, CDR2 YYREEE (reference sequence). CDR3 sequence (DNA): TGTGCCAGCAGCTTCACGGGACAGGGTGACTACGAGCAGTACTTC. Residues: CASSFTGQGDYEQYF.

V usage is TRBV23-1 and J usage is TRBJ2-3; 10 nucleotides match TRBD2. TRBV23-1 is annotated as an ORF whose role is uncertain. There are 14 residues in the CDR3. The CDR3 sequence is CAHPQRGGPDTQYF. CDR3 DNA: TGCGCTCACCCCCAGCGGGGGGGCCCAGATACGCAGTATTTT.

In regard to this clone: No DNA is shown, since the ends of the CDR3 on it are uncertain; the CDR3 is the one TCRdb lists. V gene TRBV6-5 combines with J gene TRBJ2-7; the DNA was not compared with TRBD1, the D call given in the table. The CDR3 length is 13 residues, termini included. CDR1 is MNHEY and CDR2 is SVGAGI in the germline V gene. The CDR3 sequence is CASSYSTWGQGNF.

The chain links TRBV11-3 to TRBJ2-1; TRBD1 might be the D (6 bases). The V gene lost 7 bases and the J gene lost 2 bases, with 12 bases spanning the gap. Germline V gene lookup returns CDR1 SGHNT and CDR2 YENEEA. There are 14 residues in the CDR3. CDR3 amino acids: CASTLGATYNEQFF. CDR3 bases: TGTGCCAGCACATTGGGGGCGACCTACAATGAGCAGTTCTTC.

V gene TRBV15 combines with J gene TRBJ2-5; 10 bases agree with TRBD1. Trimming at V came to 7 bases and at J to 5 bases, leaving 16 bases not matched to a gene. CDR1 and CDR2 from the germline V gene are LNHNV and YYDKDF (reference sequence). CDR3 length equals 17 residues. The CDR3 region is CATIEIGGGQGMETQYF. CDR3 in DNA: TGTGCCACCATCGAAATTGGCGGGGGACAGGGGATGGAGACCCAGTACTTC.

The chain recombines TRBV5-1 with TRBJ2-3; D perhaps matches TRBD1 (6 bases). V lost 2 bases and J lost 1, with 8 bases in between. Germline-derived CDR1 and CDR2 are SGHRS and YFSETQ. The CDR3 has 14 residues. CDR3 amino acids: CASSLQGGTDTQYF. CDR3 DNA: TGCGCCAGCAGCTTACAGGGAGGCACAGATACGCAGTATTTT.

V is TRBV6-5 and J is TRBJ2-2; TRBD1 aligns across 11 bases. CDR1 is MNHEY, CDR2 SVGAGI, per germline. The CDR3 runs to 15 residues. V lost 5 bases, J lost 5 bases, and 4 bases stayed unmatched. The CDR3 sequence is CASSRTGGATGELFF. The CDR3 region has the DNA TGTGCCAGCAGTCGGACAGGGGGCGCAACCGGGGAGCTGTTTTTT.

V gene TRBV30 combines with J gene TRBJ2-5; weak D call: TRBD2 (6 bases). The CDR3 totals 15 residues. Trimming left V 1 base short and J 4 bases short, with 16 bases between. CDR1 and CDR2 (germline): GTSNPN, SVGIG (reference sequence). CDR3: CAWSGWGVGGETQYF. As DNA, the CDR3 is TGTGCCTGGAGTGGCTGGGGGGTGGGGGGAGAGACCCAGTACTTC.

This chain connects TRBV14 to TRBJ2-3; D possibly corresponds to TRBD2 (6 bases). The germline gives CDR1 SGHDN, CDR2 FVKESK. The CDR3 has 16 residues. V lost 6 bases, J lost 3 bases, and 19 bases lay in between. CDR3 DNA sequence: TGTGCCAGCAGAAAAGGAGGGTGGGGCTCTACAGATACGCAGTATTTT. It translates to CASRKGGWGSTDTQYF.

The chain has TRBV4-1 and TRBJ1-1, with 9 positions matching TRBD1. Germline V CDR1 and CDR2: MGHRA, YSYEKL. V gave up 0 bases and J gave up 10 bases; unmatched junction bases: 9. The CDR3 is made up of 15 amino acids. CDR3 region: CASSQEGQGGAGAFF. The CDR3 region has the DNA TGCGCCAGCAGCCAAGAGGGACAGGGTGGGGCAGGAGCTTTCTTT.

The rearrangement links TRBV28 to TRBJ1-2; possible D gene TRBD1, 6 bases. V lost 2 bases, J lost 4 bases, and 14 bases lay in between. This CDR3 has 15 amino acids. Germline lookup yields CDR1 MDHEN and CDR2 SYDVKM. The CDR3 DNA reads TGTGCCAGCAGTTTACCTCTAGGACAGTCCTATGGCTACACCTTC. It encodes CASSLPLGQSYGYTF.

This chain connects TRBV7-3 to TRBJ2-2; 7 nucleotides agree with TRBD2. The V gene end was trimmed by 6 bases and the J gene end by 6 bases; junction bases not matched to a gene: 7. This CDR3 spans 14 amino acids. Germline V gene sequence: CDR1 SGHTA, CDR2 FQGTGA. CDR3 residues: CASSERGGPGELFF. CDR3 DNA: TGTGCCAGCAGTGAGCGGGGAGGCCCCGGGGAGCTGTTTTTT.

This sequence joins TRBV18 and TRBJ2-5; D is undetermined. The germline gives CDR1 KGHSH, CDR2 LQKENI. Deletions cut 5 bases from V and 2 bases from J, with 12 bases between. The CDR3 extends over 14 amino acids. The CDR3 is CASSSPDGQETQYF. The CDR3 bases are TGTGCCAGCTCAAGCCCCGACGGGCAAGAGACCCAGTACTTC. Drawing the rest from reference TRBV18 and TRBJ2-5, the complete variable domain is NAGVMQNPRHLVRRRGQEARLRCSPMKGHSHVYWYRQLPEEGLKFMVYLQKENIIDESGMPKERFSAEFPKEGPSILRIQQVVRGDSAAYFCASSSPDGQETQYFGPGTRLLVL.

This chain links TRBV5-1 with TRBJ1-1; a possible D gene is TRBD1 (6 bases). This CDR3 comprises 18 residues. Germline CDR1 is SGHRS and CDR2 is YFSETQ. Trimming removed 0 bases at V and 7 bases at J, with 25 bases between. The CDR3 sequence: CASSLEFRGGLSSGEAFF. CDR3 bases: TGCGCCAGCAGCTTGGAATTCCGCGGGGGGCTATCTTCCGGTGAAGCTTTCTTT.

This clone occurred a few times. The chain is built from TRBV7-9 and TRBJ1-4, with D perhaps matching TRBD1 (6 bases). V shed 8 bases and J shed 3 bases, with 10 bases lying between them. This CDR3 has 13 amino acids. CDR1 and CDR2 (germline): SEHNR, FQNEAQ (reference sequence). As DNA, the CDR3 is TGTGCCAGCCAGGACAGATCTAATGAAAAACTGTTTTTT. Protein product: CASQDRSNEKLFF.

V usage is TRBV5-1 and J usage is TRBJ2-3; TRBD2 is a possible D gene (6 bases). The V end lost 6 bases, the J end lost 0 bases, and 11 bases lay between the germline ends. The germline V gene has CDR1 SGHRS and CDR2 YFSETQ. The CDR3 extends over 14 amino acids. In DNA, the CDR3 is TGCGCCAGCACGGGCGGGGTCAGCACAGATACGCAGTATTTT. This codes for CASTGGVSTDTQYF.

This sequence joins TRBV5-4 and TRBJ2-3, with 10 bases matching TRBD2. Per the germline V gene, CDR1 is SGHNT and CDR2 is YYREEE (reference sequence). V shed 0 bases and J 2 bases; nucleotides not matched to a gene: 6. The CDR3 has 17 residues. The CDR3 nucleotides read TGTGCCAGCAGCTTGGCCCTTAGCGGGGGGCTCACAGATACGCAGTATTTT. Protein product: CASSLALSGGLTDTQYF.

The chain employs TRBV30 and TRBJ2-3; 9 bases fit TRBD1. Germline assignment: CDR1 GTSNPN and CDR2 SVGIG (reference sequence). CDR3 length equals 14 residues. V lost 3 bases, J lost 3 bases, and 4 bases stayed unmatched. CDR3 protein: CAWRTGGLTDTQYF. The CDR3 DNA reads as TGTGCCTGGAGGACAGGGGGTTTGACAGATACGCAGTATTTT.

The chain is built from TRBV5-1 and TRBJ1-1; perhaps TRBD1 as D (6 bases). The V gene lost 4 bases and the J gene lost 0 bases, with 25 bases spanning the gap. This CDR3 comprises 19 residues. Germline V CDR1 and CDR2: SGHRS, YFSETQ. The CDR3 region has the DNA TGCGCCAGCAGCCTACGGACAGCGCATTTACTTAGCATGAACACTGAAGCTTTCTTT. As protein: CASSLRTAHLLSMNTEAFF. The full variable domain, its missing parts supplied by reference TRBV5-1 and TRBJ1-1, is KAGVTQTPRYLIKTRGQQVTLSCSPISGHRSVSWYQQTPGQGLQFLFEYFSETQRNKGNFPGRFSGRQFSNSRSEMNVSTLELGDSALYLCASSLRTAHLLSMNTEAFFGQGTRLTVV.